This TCR beta chain was identified during a study of OX40 agonist ivuxolimab in advanced cancers. General observations from the study: On average, CD8+ T cells showed a greater number of expanded clones than CD4+.

Blood draws occurred at baseline, cycle 4 day 1, and cycle 7 day 1. A word on this clone: What it binds is unknown.

This table comes from immunoSEQ multiplex PCR, and its TCRdb copy is limited to in-frame clones, with some not included. This table holds about 83,000 clones, around four fifths found once. Losses at the gene ends were 1 base for V and 6 bases for J; bases not matched to a gene: 10. The CDR3 extends over 15 amino acids. Germline V gives CDR1 SGHKS, CDR2 YYEKEE (reference sequence). J is TRBJ2-7 and V is TRBV5-5; 7 bases match TRBD2. The clonotype originates from an adult with an advanced solid tumor such as melanoma, head and neck, liver or kidney cancer. The material was CD4+ or CD8+ T cells sorted from blood, obtained in a trial of the OX40 agonist ivuxolimab. CDR3 region: CASSLLPEWGGEQYF. CDR3 nucleotide sequence: TGTGCCAGCAGCTTGTTGCCTGAATGGGGGGGCGAGCAGTACTTC.